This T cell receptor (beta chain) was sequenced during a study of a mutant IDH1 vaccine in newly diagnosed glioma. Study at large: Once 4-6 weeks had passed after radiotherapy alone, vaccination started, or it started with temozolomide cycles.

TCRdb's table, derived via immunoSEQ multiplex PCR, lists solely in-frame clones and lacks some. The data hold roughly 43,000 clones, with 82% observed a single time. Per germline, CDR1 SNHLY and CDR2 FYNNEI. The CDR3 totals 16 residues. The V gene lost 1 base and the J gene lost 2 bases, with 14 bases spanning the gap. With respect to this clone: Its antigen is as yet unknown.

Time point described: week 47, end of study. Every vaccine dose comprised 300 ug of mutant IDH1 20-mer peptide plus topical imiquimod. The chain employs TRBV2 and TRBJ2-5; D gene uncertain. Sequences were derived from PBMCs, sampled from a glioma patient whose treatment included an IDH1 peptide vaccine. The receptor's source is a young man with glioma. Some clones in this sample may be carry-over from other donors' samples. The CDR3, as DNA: TGTGCCAGCAGTGAAGGGGGATTCCCTAATCAAGAGACCCAGTACTTC. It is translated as CASSEGGFPNQETQYF.